The 5 T cell receptor beta chains presented below share a single source sample, sequenced in a study of T cell responses to AZD1222 COVID-19 vaccine. Using immunoSEQ multiplex PCR, the repertoire was profiled, and TCRdb retains in-frame clones only, with some absent. The repertoire consists of 100,000 to 120,000 clones, with roughly 87% occurring once and the leading ten covering around 3.2%. The material sequenced was peripheral blood, taken on day 0 of AZD1222 vaccination. Source of these receptors: an adult in good health.

The chain employs TRBV19 and TRBJ1-5; a weak D match, TRBD1 (6 bases). V dropped 6 bases and J dropped 6 bases, with 18 bases sitting between them. Germline CDR1 reads LNHDA; CDR2 reads SQIVND (reference sequence). CDR3 length equals 15 residues. The CDR3: CASSARGREGQPQHF. The DNA for the CDR3 is TGTGCCAGTAGCGCCCGGGGGCGGGAGGGTCAGCCCCAGCATTTT.

The rearrangement joins TRBV28 to TRBJ1-3; D gene uncertain. This CDR3 spans 13 amino acids. CDR1 and CDR2 (germline): MDHEN, SYDVKM. The V gene lost 8 bases and the J gene lost 0 bases, with 8 bases spanning the gap. The CDR3 protein is CASQKYSGNTIYF. The CDR3 DNA sequence: TGTGCCAGCCAAAAATACTCTGGAAACACCATATATTTT.

The genes are TRBV24-1 and TRBJ2-4, with a tentative D call TRBD2 (5 bases). The V gene lost 4 bases and the J gene lost 8 bases, with 11 bases spanning the gap. This CDR3 contains 13 residues. Looked up from germline, CDR1 is KGHDR and CDR2 is SFDVKD. The CDR3 loop reads CATSDRMEDIQYF. The CDR3 nucleotides read TGTGCCACCAGTGACAGGATGGAGGACATTCAGTACTTC.

The chain combines TRBV4-2 with TRBJ2-7; tentative D call: TRBD2 (6 bases). The CDR3 contains 16 residues. Germline V gene sequence: CDR1 LGHNA, CDR2 YNFKEQ. V lost 0 bases to trimming and J lost 3 bases, with 15 bases between them. The CDR3 spells CASSQDFGGTNYEQYF. CDR3 DNA sequence: TGTGCCAGCAGCCAAGATTTCGGAGGGACCAACTACGAGCAGTACTTC.

The chain joins TRBV2 to TRBJ1-1; a possible D gene is TRBD1 (5 bases). This CDR3 spans 13 amino acids. The V end was cut by 7 bases, the J end by 1 base, with 10 bases between. Per germline, CDR1 SNHLY and CDR2 FYNNEI. CDR3 nucleotide sequence: TGTGCCAGCAAGGGGATCTCGAACACTGAAGCTTTCTTT. Translating it yields CASKGISNTEAFF. The full variable domain, its missing parts supplied by reference TRBV2 and TRBJ1-1, is EPEVTQTPSHQVTQMGQEVILRCVPISNHLYFYWYRQILGQKVEFLVSFYNNEISEKSEIFDDQFSVERPDGSNFTLKIRSTKLEDSAMYFCASKGISNTEAFFGQGTRLTVV.